This entry lists 8 T cell receptor beta chains sequenced from one sample in a study of blood T cell repertoires in COVID-19. Profiled with immunoSEQ multiplex PCR; TCRdb holds only in-frame clones, not every one. The sample yields a few hundred thousand clones, roughly four fifths seen once. Sequencing input: peripheral blood. The source of these receptors is a woman aged 80 or over with COVID-19, enrolled during active disease.

The chain recombines TRBV3-1 (or the pseudogene TRBV3-2) with TRBJ1-5; TRBD1 aligns across 7 bases. Germline V gene lookup returns CDR1 LGHDT and CDR2 YNNKEL (reference sequence). The V segment lost 5 bases and the J segment 2 bases; nucleotides outside the gene matches: 6. This CDR3 region has 15 residues. The CDR3 region has the DNA TGTGCCAGCAGCAACGACAGGGCCGGCAATCAGCCCCAGCATTTT. Its translation is CASSNDRAGNQPQHF.

This clone showed up just a few times. V gene TRBV18 combines with J gene TRBJ2-1, with 10 positions matching TRBD2. This CDR3 contains 17 residues. V was clipped by 3 bases and J by 5 bases; unmatched bases: 10. Germline V gene sequence: CDR1 KGHSH, CDR2 LQKENI. CDR3 DNA sequence: TGTGCCAGCTCACCCCCGACCCTAGCGGGGGCTAACAATGAGCAGTTCTTC. Translated, it gives CASSPPTLAGANNEQFF.

J is TRBJ1-3 and V is TRBV9; D ambiguous. This CDR3 has 15 amino acids. The ends were cut back, 0 bases at V and 1 base at J, with 8 bases in the middle. Germline V gene lookup returns CDR1 SGDLS and CDR2 YYNGEE. CDR3 residues: CASSVGTGSGNTIYF. Here the CDR3 DNA reads TGTGCCAGCAGCGTAGGGACGGGATCTGGAAACACCATATATTTT. Drawing the rest from reference TRBV9 and TRBJ1-3, the complete variable domain is DSGVTQTPKHLITATGQRVTLRCSPRSGDLSVYWYQQSLDQGLQFLIQYYNGEERAKGNILERFSAQQFPDLHSELNLSSLELGDSALYFCASSVGTGSGNTIYFGEGSWLTVV.

This clone was picked up a small number of times. The chain employs TRBV5-8 and TRBJ2-3, with TRBD2 matching over 10 bases. Trimming took 5 bases from V and 6 from J; bases not matched to a gene: 18. Germline V gives CDR1 SGHTS, CDR2 YDEGEE. CDR3 length: 18 residues. In DNA form, the CDR3 reads TGTGCCAGCAGTCTCAGGCTAGCGGGAGTATTAAGTCGTGATACGCAGTATTTT. Its protein is CASSLRLAGVLSRDTQYF.

This chain connects TRBV2 to TRBJ1-4, with D perhaps matching TRBD1 (6 bases). V lost 6 bases, J lost 4 bases, and 12 bases lay in between. The length of the CDR3 is 14 residues. Germline CDR1 SNHLY, CDR2 FYNNEI. CDR3 DNA sequence: TGTGCCAGCAGCCACAGGGATGGTAATGAAAAACTGTTTTTT. Protein product: CASSHRDGNEKLFF.

The J gene is TRBJ1-2, the V gene TRBV7-2; a weak D match, TRBD1 (5 bases). Germline values: CDR1 SGHTA, CDR2 FQGNSA. The CDR3 is made up of 15 amino acids. The V end lost 1 base, the J end lost 3 bases, and 12 bases lay between the germline ends. The CDR3 is CASSLEGAADYGYTF. CDR3 DNA: TGTGCCAGCAGCTTAGAAGGGGCTGCGGACTATGGCTACACCTTC.

The chain recombines TRBV29-1 with TRBJ1-5, with 7 bases matching TRBD1. V was clipped by 4 bases and J by 5 bases; unmatched bases: 11. Germline V gene data show CDR1 as SQVTM and CDR2 as ANQGSEA. This CDR3 contains 15 residues. This chain's CDR3 is CSVGEGGGLDQPQHF. The CDR3 DNA sequence: TGCAGCGTTGGGGAAGGGGGCGGGCTGGATCAGCCCCAGCATTTT.

The chain uses TRBV6-5 and TRBJ2-1, with D tentatively TRBD2 (5 bases). V was clipped by 7 bases and J by 0 bases, with 10 bases between them. Per the germline V gene, CDR1 is MNHEY and CDR2 is SVGAGI. The CDR3 length is 14 residues. As DNA, the CDR3 is TGTGCCAGCAAGACCGGGGACTCCTACAATGAGCAGTTCTTC. This encodes CASKTGDSYNEQFF.